The 26 T cell receptor beta chains in this list originate from one sample, sequenced in a study of T cell repertoires in cytomegalovirus infection (dated by TCRdb to the late 2010s). Sequenced on an Illumina HiSeq 1500. TCRdb's own reprocessing of the public reads used fastp at Q25 and MiXCR and kept productive beta chains. Duplicate CDR3 protein sequences are folded into a single record with the most common DNA and genes. Here the sample has fewer than 1,000,000 distinct CDR3 sequences; 31% occur a single time. Over 12% of the sample belongs to the ten largest clones. For these TCRs, the target antigens are not known. The treatment or condition label for this specimen denotes: in vitro stimulation with specific CMV peptide epitopes to enrich CMV-specific T cells. Sequenced material: cultured CD8+ T cells from PBMCs, taken from culture after CMV antigen stimulation. The receptor source for this set is a human donor in good health (CMV status not recorded). Some clones in this sample may be carry-over from other donors' samples.

Only a few counts were recorded for this clonotype. The chain is built from TRBV7-9 and TRBJ2-3; 11 nucleotides align to TRBD2. The CDR3 has 17 residues. CDR1 SEHNR and CDR2 FQNEAQ come from the germline V gene (reference sequence). The trim removed 1 base at V and 4 bases at J, leaving 7 bases unmatched. The CDR3 sequence is CASSLGLAGGFADTQYF. CDR3 sequence (DNA): TGTGCCAGCAGCTTAGGCCTAGCGGGGGGATTTGCAGATACGCAGTATTTT.

The chain joins TRBV6-5 to TRBJ1-4, with D hard to call. Germline values: CDR1 MNHEY, CDR2 SVGAGI. The germline V and J ends were trimmed by 0 bases and 6 bases, with 8 bases remaining between them. CDR3 size: 14 residues. The DNA for the CDR3 is TGTGCCAGCAGTTACTCCAGCCTAGATGAAAAACTGTTTTTT. It translates to CASSYSSLDEKLFF.

The gene calls are TRBV3-1 and TRBJ2-1, with 10 bases aligning to TRBD1. With V trimmed by 3 bases and J by 7 bases, 9 bases remained unmatched. This CDR3 is built from 16 residues. Germline values: CDR1 LGHDT, CDR2 YNNKEL (reference sequence). The CDR3 DNA reads TGTGCCAGCAGCCACAGCAGGGACAGGGGTGGGAATGAGCAGTTCTTC. This sequence encodes CASSHSRDRGGNEQFF.

The V call is TRBV7-8, the J call TRBJ2-7; 8 bases fit TRBD2. The length of the CDR3 is 16 residues. J gave up 2 bases and V 4 bases, and 10 bases lay outside the gene matches. Germline assignment: CDR1 SGHVS and CDR2 FQNEAQ. The CDR3 DNA sequence: TGTGCCAGCAGCTCTATCACCGGGGGGGATCCCTACGAGCAGTACTTC. It codes for CASSSITGGDPYEQYF.

Ten or more counts support this clonotype. This chain joins TRBV7-2 and TRBJ2-3, with 8 bases lining up with TRBD2. The CDR3 totals 13 residues. Trimming cost V 6 bases and J 5 bases; bases outside gene matches: 4. Per the germline V gene, CDR1 is SGHTA and CDR2 is FQGNSA. CDR3 bases: TGTGCCAGCAGATCCGGGACTAGAGATACGCAGTATTTT. Translated: CASRSGTRDTQYF.

There are a few counts of this clonotype. The chain joins TRBV7-9 to TRBJ1-1, with D unclear. CDR3 length: 12 amino acids. The germline V gene has CDR1 SEHNR and CDR2 FQNEAQ (reference sequence). Trimming left V 2 bases short and J 4 bases short, with 5 bases between. CDR3: CASSLLSTEAFF. CDR3 DNA sequence: TGTGCCAGCAGCTTATTATCCACTGAAGCTTTCTTT.

The genes are TRBV7-9 and TRBJ1-2; D gene unclear. Between the trimmed V and J ends, which lost 1 base and 6 bases, there was a span of 15 bases. CDR1 and CDR2 from the germline V gene are SEHNR and FQNEAQ (reference sequence). The CDR3 has 15 amino acids. Written as DNA, the CDR3 is TGTGCCAGCAGCTTAGTTCTTCCGGATTGGGATGGCTACACCTTC. Amino acid sequence: CASSLVLPDWDGYTF.

J is TRBJ2-2 and V is TRBV10-3; no clear D gene. Germline CDR1 reads ENHRY; CDR2 reads SYGVKD. The CDR3 consists of 14 residues. Trimming removed 7 bases at V and 7 bases at J, with 16 bases between. The CDR3 sequence is CAIKGYDTNGELFF. In DNA, the CDR3 is TGTGCCATCAAAGGATACGACACGAACGGGGAGCTGTTTTTT.

This clonotype came up a few times. The chain joins TRBV10-3 to TRBJ2-5; 7 nucleotides match TRBD2. In germline, CDR1 is ENHRY, CDR2 SYGVKD. The V segment lost 2 bases and the J segment 1 base; nucleotides outside the gene matches: 4. This CDR3 contains 15 residues. CDR3 residues: CAISEGGEIQETQYF. In nucleotides, the CDR3 is TGTGCCATCAGTGAGGGGGGGGAAATCCAAGAGACCCAGTACTTC.

This chain links TRBV29-1 with TRBJ2-2; D possibly uses TRBD1 or TRBD2 (5 bases each). The CDR3 extends over 13 amino acids. Trimming pared 5 bases from V and 0 bases from J, leaving 7 bases between. Germline V CDR1 and CDR2: SQVTM, ANQGSEA. The CDR3 is CSVMGANTGELFF. The CDR3 DNA is TGCAGCGTTATGGGGGCGAACACCGGGGAGCTGTTTTTT.

A note on this clonotype: Its ends do not fully match the called genes, so a read error is possible. V is TRBV7-6 and J is TRBJ2-1, with 7 bases aligning to TRBD1. Germline loops: CDR1 SGHVS, CDR2 FNYEAQ. The CDR3 spans 21 residues. DNA of the CDR3: TGTGCCAGCAGCTTGGAGACAGGGTCGTCCTACGTTCTAGTCACATACAGTGAGCAGTTCTTC. Protein: CASSLETGSSYVLVTYSEQFF.

The V and J genes are TRBV4-3 and TRBJ2-3; D is unresolved. The CDR3 is 16 amino acids. V lost 0 bases and J 5 bases, leaving 15 bases between the germline ends. Germline lookup yields CDR1 LGHNA and CDR2 YSLEER. CDR3 amino acids: CASSQDPSPILDTQYF. CDR3 bases: TGCGCCAGCAGCCAAGATCCTAGTCCTATTTTAGATACGCAGTATTTT.

The chain joins TRBV28 to TRBJ1-6; D remains ambiguous. Trimming cost V 2 bases and J 0 bases, with 11 bases left between them. The CDR3 runs 17 residues. Germline assignment: CDR1 MDHEN and CDR2 SYDVKM. CDR3 protein: CASSLERFGSYNSPLHF. The CDR3 DNA reads TGTGCCAGCAGTTTAGAGAGGTTCGGCTCCTATAATTCACCCCTCCACTTT.

The J gene is TRBJ1-5, the V gene TRBV27; 10 nucleotides line up with TRBD1. The germline V gene has CDR1 MNHEY and CDR2 SMNVEV (reference sequence). The CDR3 sequence is 16 residues long. The V and J ends lost 5 bases and 6 bases, in that order; junction bases with no gene match: 10. For the CDR3, the DNA is TGTGCCAGCAGTACCACCGGGACAGGGGCCGTTCAGCCCCAGCATTTT. As protein: CASSTTGTGAVQPQHF.

The chain has TRBV11-2 and TRBJ2-3; a possible D gene is TRBD1 (6 bases). Trimming stripped 8 bases from V and 0 bases from J, with 9 bases between. From germline, CDR1 is SGHAT and CDR2 FQNNGV. The CDR3 is 13 amino acids. CDR3 residues: CASRDTSTDTQYF. The CDR3 bases are TGTGCCAGCCGGGACACCAGCACAGATACGCAGTATTTT.

This clonotype appeared many times. The chain uses TRBV7-2 and TRBJ2-4; possibly TRBD1 for D (7 bases). Looked up from germline, CDR1 is SGHTA and CDR2 is FQGNSA. The CDR3 has 15 residues. V lost 3 bases and J lost 1, with 10 bases in between. The CDR3 here is CASSFQGGAKNIQYF. The CDR3 DNA reads as TGTGCCAGCAGCTTTCAGGGGGGTGCCAAAAACATTCAGTACTTC.

This chain uses TRBV10-3 with TRBJ2-3; a possible D gene is TRBD1 (6 bases). There are 15 residues in the CDR3. V was cut by 6 bases and J by 3 bases, with 16 bases left in between. Germline CDR1 reads ENHRY; CDR2 reads SYGVKD. CDR3 DNA: TGTGCCATCAGAGAGGGGGATTCGGGAACAGATACGCAGTATTTT. Translated: CAIREGDSGTDTQYF.

The chain joins TRBV27 to TRBJ1-1, with TRBD1 matching over 10 bases. Germline V gene data show CDR1 as MNHEY and CDR2 as SMNVEV (reference sequence). The CDR3 sequence is 19 residues long. Trimming removed 5 bases from V and 1 base from J; junction bases left unmatched: 16. The CDR3 is CASSLFTPGQGPANTEAFF. The DNA of the CDR3 is TGTGCCAGCAGTCTTTTTACGCCGGGACAGGGGCCCGCGAACACTGAAGCTTTCTTT.

This sequence joins TRBV10-3 and TRBJ1-2; D remains unclear. This CDR3 is built from 13 residues. Germline assignment: CDR1 ENHRY and CDR2 SYGVKD. Deletions cut 6 bases from V and 2 bases from J, with 10 bases between. CDR3: CAIRSGENYGYTF. CDR3 bases: TGTGCCATCAGGTCGGGAGAAAACTATGGCTACACCTTC.

About this clonotype: A much larger clone differs from this one at a single base, so this may be a read error. The chain combines TRBV6-1 with TRBJ1-5, with TRBD1 as a possible D gene (5 bases). CDR1 and CDR2 from the germline V gene are MNHNS and SASEGT. The CDR3 is made up of 14 amino acids. The CDR3 loop is CVSHRSTSNQPQHF. Written as DNA, the CDR3 is TGTGTCAGTCACAGGTCTACTAGCAATCAGCCCCAGCATTTT.

This chain uses TRBV7-9 with TRBJ1-5; 7 bases are a match to TRBD1. The CDR3 length is 15 residues. Germline CDR1 and CDR2: SEHNR and FQNEAQ (reference sequence). The J segment lost 7 bases and the V segment lost 6 bases, leaving 12 bases of the junction unmatched. This CDR3 reads CASSSDRDSYQPQHF. CDR3 nucleotides: TGTGCCAGCAGTTCGGACCGGGACAGCTACCAGCCCCAGCATTTT.

The chain is built from TRBV6-2 or TRBV6-3 and TRBJ2-7; a possible D gene is TRBD1 (5 bases). V was cut by 6 bases and J by 6 bases, with 15 bases left in between. The CDR3 sequence is 13 residues long. Germline CDR1 MNHEY, CDR2 SVGEGT. CDR3 protein: CASSHRRAGEQYV. In nucleotides, the CDR3 is TGTGCCAGCAGCCACAGGCGTGCTGGCGAGCAGTACGTC.

In its sample, this clonotype was seen a few times. V and J are TRBV7-3 and TRBJ1-2; 10 bases fit TRBD1. The trim removed 5 bases at V and 6 bases at J, leaving 15 bases unmatched. CDR3 length: 17 residues. Germline values: CDR1 SGHTA, CDR2 FQGTGA. The CDR3 DNA reads as TGTGCCAGCAGCCCCCCGGGACAGGGGATCATTAAGAATGGCTACACCTTC. The encoded protein is CASSPPGQGIIKNGYTF.

This clonotype was found many times. The chain couples TRBV12-3 or TRBV12-4 to TRBJ1-3; no reliable D call. The CDR3 extends over 17 amino acids. V was clipped by 3 bases and J by 8 bases, with 23 bases between them. The CDR3 DNA reads as TGTGCCAGCAGTTTTAGTACAGAGGACGGCCAAGGAGACACCATATATTTT. This codes for CASSFSTEDGQGDTIYF.

The V and J genes are TRBV2 and TRBJ2-7; perhaps D is TRBD1 or TRBD2 (5 bases each). V was cut by 7 bases and J by 4 bases, with 14 bases left in between. Germline CDR1 and CDR2: SNHLY and FYNNEI. The length of the CDR3 is 13 residues. The CDR3 DNA follows: TGTGCCAGCACACCATCTGGGGGTTACGAGCAGTACTTC. This sequence encodes CASTPSGGYEQYF.

This clonotype was seen a handful of times. The V gene is TRBV6-1, the J gene TRBJ2-3, with D perhaps assigned TRBD1 or TRBD2 (5 bases each). The ends were cut back, 4 bases at V and 8 bases at J, with 13 bases in the middle. From germline, CDR1 is MNHNS and CDR2 SASEGT. This CDR3 comprises 13 residues. This CDR3 is CASSAGTVVTQYF. CDR3 in DNA: TGTGCCAGCAGTGCCGGGACCGTCGTTACGCAGTATTTT.